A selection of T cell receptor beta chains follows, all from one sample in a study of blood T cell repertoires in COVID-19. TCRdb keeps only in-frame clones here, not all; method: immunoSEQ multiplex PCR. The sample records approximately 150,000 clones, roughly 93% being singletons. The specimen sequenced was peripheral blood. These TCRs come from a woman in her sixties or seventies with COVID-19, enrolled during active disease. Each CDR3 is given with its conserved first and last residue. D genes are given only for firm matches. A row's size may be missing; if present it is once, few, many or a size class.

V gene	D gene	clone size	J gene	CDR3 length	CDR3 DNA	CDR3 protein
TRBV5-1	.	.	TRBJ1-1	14	TGCGCCAGCAGCTTCGGGGGGCAGGGCACTGAAGCTTTCTTT	CASSFGGQGTEAFF
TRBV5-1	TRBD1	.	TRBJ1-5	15	TGCGCCAGCAGCTTGACCGACAGGGAGGATCAGCCCCAGCATTTT	CASSLTDREDQPQHF
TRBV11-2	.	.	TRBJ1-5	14	TGTGCCAGCAGCTTAGCAGGGCACGGTCAGCCCCAGCATTTT	CASSLAGHGQPQHF
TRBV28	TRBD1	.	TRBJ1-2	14	TGTGCCAGCAGTTTGGGCACAGGGGGCCAAGGCTACACCTTC	CASSLGTGGQGYTF
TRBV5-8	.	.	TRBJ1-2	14	TGTGCCAGCAGCTTAGCACAGACAAACTATGGCTACACCTTC	CASSLAQTNYGYTF
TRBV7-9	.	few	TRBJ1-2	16	TGTGCCAGCAGCTTAGTCATCGGCCCCGCCGGGAATGGCTACACCTTC	CASSLVIGPAGNGYTF
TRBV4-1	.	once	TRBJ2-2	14	TGCGCCAGCAGCCAGAGACAGAACACCGGGGAGCTGTTTTTT	CASSQRQNTGELFF
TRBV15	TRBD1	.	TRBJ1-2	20	TGTGCCACCAGCAGAGATTTGTATTCCGGGACAGATAATTTAAACTATGGCTACACCTTC	CATSRDLYSGTDNLNYGYTF
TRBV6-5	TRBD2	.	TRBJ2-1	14	TGTGCCAGCAGTTACTCGAATGGCGGGGGGAAGCAGTTCTTC	CASSYSNGGGKQFF
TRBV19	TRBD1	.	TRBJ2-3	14	TGTGCCAGTAGTTCGGGACAGGGCACAGATACGCAGTATTTT	CASSSGQGTDTQYF
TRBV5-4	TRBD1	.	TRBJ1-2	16	TGTGCCAGCGCCTCTGGAGGGGGCGCATCTAGCTATGGCTACACCTTC	CASASGGGASSYGYTF
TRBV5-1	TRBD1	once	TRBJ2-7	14	TGCGCCAGCAGCCTGGACAGGCGAACCTACGAGCAGTACTTC	CASSLDRRTYEQYF
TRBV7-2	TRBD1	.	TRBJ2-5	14	TGTGCCAGCAGCTCCAGGACAGGCGCGAGGACCCAGTACTTC	CASSSRTGARTQYF
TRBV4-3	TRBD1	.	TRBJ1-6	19	TGCGCCAGCAGCCAAGATCTGGCTTCGGGTTCAGGGGGTAATTCACCCCTCCACTTT	CASSQDLASGSGGNSPLHF